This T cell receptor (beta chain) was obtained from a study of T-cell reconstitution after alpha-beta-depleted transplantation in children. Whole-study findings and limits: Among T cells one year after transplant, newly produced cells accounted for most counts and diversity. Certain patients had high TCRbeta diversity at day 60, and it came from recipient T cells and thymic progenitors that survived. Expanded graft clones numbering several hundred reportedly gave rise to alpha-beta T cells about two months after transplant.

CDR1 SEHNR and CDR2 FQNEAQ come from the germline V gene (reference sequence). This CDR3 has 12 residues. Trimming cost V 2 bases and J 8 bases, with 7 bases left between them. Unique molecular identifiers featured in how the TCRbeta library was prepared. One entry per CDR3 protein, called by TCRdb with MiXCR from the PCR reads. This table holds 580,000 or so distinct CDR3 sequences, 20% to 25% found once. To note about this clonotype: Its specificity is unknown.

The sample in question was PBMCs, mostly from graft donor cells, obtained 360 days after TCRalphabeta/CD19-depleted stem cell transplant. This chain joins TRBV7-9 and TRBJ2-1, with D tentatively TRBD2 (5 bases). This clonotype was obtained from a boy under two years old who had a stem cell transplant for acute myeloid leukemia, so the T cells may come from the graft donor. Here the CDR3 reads CASSLTADEQFF. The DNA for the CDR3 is TGTGCCAGCAGCTTAACAGCGGATGAGCAGTTCTTC.